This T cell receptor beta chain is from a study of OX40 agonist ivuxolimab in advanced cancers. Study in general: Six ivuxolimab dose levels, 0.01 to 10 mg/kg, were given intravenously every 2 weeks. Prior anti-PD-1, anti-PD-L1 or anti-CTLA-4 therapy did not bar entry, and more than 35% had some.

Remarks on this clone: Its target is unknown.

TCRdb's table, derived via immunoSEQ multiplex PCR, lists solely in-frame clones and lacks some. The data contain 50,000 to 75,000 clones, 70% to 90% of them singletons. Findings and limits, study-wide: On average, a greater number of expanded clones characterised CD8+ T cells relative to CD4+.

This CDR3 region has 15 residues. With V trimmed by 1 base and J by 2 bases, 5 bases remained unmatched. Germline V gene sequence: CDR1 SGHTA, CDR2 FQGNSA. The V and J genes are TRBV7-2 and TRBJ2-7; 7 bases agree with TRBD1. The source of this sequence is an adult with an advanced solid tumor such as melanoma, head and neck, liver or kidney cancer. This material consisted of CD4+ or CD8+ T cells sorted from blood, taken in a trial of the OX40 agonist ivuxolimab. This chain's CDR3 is CASSLGKGGPYEQYF. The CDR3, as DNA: TGTGCCAGCAGCTTAGGAAAAGGGGGCCCCTACGAGCAGTACTTC. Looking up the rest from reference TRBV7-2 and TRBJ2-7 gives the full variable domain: GAGVSQSPSNKVTEKGKDVELRCDPISGHTALYWYRQSLGQGLEFLIYFQGNSAPDKSGLPSDRFSAERTGGSVSTLTIQRTQQEDSAVYLCASSLGKGGPYEQYFGPGTRLTVT.